These 7 T cell receptor beta chains originate from one sample sequenced in a study of cytomegalovirus exposure and HLA in healthy donors (dated by TCRdb to 2015 to 2018). The library was generated by the immunoSEQ multiplex PCR assay. TCRdb stores this immuneACCESS table with in-frame sequences only. Part of the clones is absent; in the studies checked, under half of the shortfall reflects unresolved V genes, and no reason is known for the rest. Present in this sample are about 110,000 clones, 88% of which were seen just once. The ten largest clones add up to about 1.8% of the sample. The material sequenced was PBMCs. The receptors stem from a woman between 18 and 29 years old in good health and CMV-seropositive.

This clone was recorded only once. CDR3 nucleotide sequence: TGCGCCAGCAGCCAAGATCGACAGGGACAGTCGGTGAACACTGAAGCTTTCTTT. Translating gives CASSQDRQGQSVNTEAFF. The V and J genes are TRBV4-3 and TRBJ1-1; 7 positions agree with TRBD1. V dropped 0 bases and J dropped 0; count of bases not matched to a gene: 10. CDR1 LGHNA and CDR2 YSLEER come from the germline V gene. This CDR3 contains 18 residues.

The chain employs TRBV2 and TRBJ1-2, with 8 bases that match TRBD1. Per germline, CDR1 SNHLY and CDR2 FYNNEI. Germline trimming cut 1 base from V and 5 bases from J; bases unmatched to any gene: 6. CDR3 size: 15 residues. Here the CDR3 reads CASSEDQGAKYGYTF. CDR3 nucleotide sequence: TGTGCCAGCAGTGAAGACCAGGGGGCAAAATATGGCTACACCTTC.

The chain links TRBV7-8 to TRBJ1-1; D perhaps matches TRBD1 (6 bases). CDR1 is SGHVS and CDR2 is FQNEAQ in the germline V gene. V was shortened by 3 bases and J by 1 base, with 12 bases between the two germline ends. The CDR3 spans 15 residues. The CDR3 region is CASSLQGRTNTEAFF. The CDR3 DNA sequence: TGTGCCAGCAGCTTGCAGGGGAGAACGAACACTGAAGCTTTCTTT.

The V gene is TRBV6-5, the J gene TRBJ2-5; TRBD2 is a possible D gene (5 bases). Germline V gene data show CDR1 as MNHEY and CDR2 as SVGAGI. This CDR3 comprises 12 residues. Trimming removed 3 bases from V and 4 bases from J, with 6 bases in between. CDR3 sequence (DNA): TGTGCCAGCAGTTATGGGAGAGAGACCCAGTACTTC. Translated: CASSYGRETQYF.

V and J are TRBV5-5 and TRBJ1-2; D may be TRBD1 (5 bases). The CDR3 totals 14 residues. Germline V lookup: CDR1 SGHKS, CDR2 YYEKEE (reference sequence). Trimming stripped 0 bases from V and 7 bases from J, with 13 bases between. This CDR3 is CASSLVPREGGYTF. CDR3 DNA: TGTGCCAGCAGCTTGGTCCCCAGGGAAGGTGGCTACACCTTC.

J is TRBJ2-5 and V is TRBV9, with D maybe TRBD2 (5 bases). The V end lost 5 bases, the J end lost 2 bases, and 10 bases lay between the germline ends. The CDR3 is made up of 13 amino acids. CDR1 is SGDLS, CDR2 YYNGEE, per germline. CDR3: CASSLGGQETQYF. CDR3 in DNA: TGTGCCAGCAGTCTCGGAGGACAAGAGACCCAGTACTTC.

This chain connects TRBV7-9 to TRBJ2-5, with 10 bases matching TRBD1. Germline values: CDR1 SEHNR, CDR2 FQNEAQ (reference sequence). Trimming cost V 5 bases and J 4 bases; bases outside gene matches: 7. This CDR3 is 15 amino acids long. CDR3 amino acids: CASSAQTGGRETQYF. CDR3 DNA: TGTGCCAGCAGCGCACAGACAGGGGGCAGAGAGACCCAGTACTTC.